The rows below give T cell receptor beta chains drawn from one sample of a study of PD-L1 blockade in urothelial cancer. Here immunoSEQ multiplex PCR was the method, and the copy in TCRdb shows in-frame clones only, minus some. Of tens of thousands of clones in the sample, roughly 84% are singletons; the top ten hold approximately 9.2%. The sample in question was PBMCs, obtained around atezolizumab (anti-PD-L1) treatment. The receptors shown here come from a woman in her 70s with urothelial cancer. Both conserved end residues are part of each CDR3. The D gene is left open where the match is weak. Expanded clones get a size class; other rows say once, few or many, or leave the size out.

CDR3 DNA: TGTGCCAGCCCACTAGCGGGAGTTTGCGAGCAGTACTTC
CDR3 protein: CASPLAGVCEQYF
clone size: once
J gene: TRBJ2-7
D gene: TRBD2
V gene: TRBV28

CDR3 DNA: TGTGCCAGCAGTTACCGGGGGACAGGGGCTCCACCCCTCCACTTT
CDR3 protein: CASSYRGTGAPPLHF
clone size: NA
J gene: TRBJ1-6
D gene: TRBD1
V gene: TRBV6-5

CDR3 DNA: TGTGCCAGCAGCCGGTTACAGGGGCCATACGAGCAGTACTTC
CDR3 protein: CASSRLQGPYEQYF
clone size: NA
J gene: TRBJ2-7
D gene: TRBD1
V gene: TRBV6-5

CDR3 DNA: TGTGCTGGGGGGAAAAGCCAAGAGACCCAGTACTTC
CDR3 protein: CAGGKSQETQYF
clone size: few
J gene: TRBJ2-5
D gene: NA
V gene: TRBV2

CDR3 DNA: TGTGCCAGCAGCTTAGAGGGGAGGGGCACAGATACGCAGTATTTT
CDR3 protein: CASSLEGRGTDTQYF
clone size: NA
J gene: TRBJ2-3
D gene: TRBD2
V gene: TRBV7-2

CDR3 DNA: TGTGCCTGGAGTTTACAGGATGAGCAGTTCTTC
CDR3 protein: CAWSLQDEQFF
clone size: NA
J gene: TRBJ2-1
D gene: NA
V gene: TRBV30

CDR3 DNA: TGTGCCTGGAAACTAGCGGGGGGGTACAATGAGCAGTTCTTC
CDR3 protein: CAWKLAGGYNEQFF
clone size: NA
J gene: TRBJ2-1
D gene: TRBD2
V gene: TRBV30

CDR3 DNA: TGCAGCGTTGGATCAGACCGGGACAGGGGGTCGGGCGAGCAGTACTTC
CDR3 protein: CSVGSDRDRGSGEQYF
clone size: NA
J gene: TRBJ2-7
D gene: TRBD1
V gene: TRBV29-1

CDR3 DNA: TGCAGCGTTGCGGGGACAGCGAACAATGAGCAGTTCTTC
CDR3 protein: CSVAGTANNEQFF
clone size: NA
J gene: TRBJ2-1
D gene: TRBD1
V gene: TRBV29-1

CDR3 DNA: TGCGCCAGCAGCATAGACGACAGCTACGAGCAGTACTTC
CDR3 protein: CASSIDDSYEQYF
clone size: NA
J gene: TRBJ2-7
D gene: NA
V gene: TRBV5-1

CDR3 DNA: TGTGCCAGCAATCGACAGGCTGAAGAGACCCAGTACTTC
CDR3 protein: CASNRQAEETQYF
clone size: once
J gene: TRBJ2-5
D gene: NA
V gene: TRBV2

CDR3 DNA: TGTGCCAGCAGCTTCACTAGCGGGGGGGCAGCGAACACCGGGGAGCTGTTTTTT
CDR3 protein: CASSFTSGGAANTGELFF
clone size: NA
J gene: TRBJ2-2
D gene: TRBD2
V gene: TRBV5-5

CDR3 DNA: TGTGCCAGCAGCCCAGGGACAGGCCGAGATCAGCCCCAGCATTTT
CDR3 protein: CASSPGTGRDQPQHF
clone size: NA
J gene: TRBJ1-5
D gene: TRBD1
V gene: TRBV7-3

CDR3 DNA: TGTGCCAGCAGTGAAGCCTCCAGGGCCGGGGAGCTGTTTTTT
CDR3 protein: CASSEASRAGELFF
clone size: NA
J gene: TRBJ2-2
D gene: NA
V gene: TRBV6-1

CDR3 DNA: TGTGCCAGTCTCGTAAACAGGGGTTCAGAGCAGCCCCAGCATTTT
CDR3 protein: CASLVNRGSEQPQHF
clone size: NA
J gene: TRBJ1-5
D gene: TRBD1
V gene: TRBV28

CDR3 DNA: TGCGCCAGCACGGGGGGGGAATCACGCGGCTACACCTTC
CDR3 protein: CASTGGESRGYTF
clone size: few
J gene: TRBJ1-2
D gene: NA
V gene: TRBV5-1

CDR3 DNA: TGTGCCAGCAGTCGAACAGGGGGCAGGGACGAGCAGTACTTC
CDR3 protein: CASSRTGGRDEQYF
clone size: NA
J gene: TRBJ2-7
D gene: TRBD1
V gene: TRBV7-9

CDR3 DNA: TGTGCCAGCAGCCCCGGACAGGGCTTGAGCACAGATACGCAGTATTTT
CDR3 protein: CASSPGQGLSTDTQYF
clone size: NA
J gene: TRBJ2-3
D gene: TRBD1
V gene: TRBV5-5

CDR3 DNA: TGTGCCAGCAGCCTAGGGGGCGCGGGGGAGACCCAGTACTTC
CDR3 protein: CASSLGGAGETQYF
clone size: NA
J gene: TRBJ2-5
D gene: NA
V gene: TRBV11-2

CDR3 DNA: TGTGCCAGTAGTATAATACTAGCGGGGGGGTCCAATGAGCAGTTCTTC
CDR3 protein: CASSIILAGGSNEQFF
clone size: NA
J gene: TRBJ2-1
D gene: TRBD2
V gene: TRBV19

CDR3 DNA: TGTGCCAGCTCGCCCGAGAGGGACTATTCGAATGAGCAGTTCTTC
CDR3 protein: CASSPERDYSNEQFF
clone size: NA
J gene: TRBJ2-1
D gene: TRBD2
V gene: TRBV18

CDR3 DNA: TGTGCCAGCTCACCGACCACAGGGGGCGGACAGCCCCAGCATTTT
CDR3 protein: CASSPTTGGGQPQHF
clone size: NA
J gene: TRBJ1-5
D gene: TRBD1
V gene: TRBV18

CDR3 DNA: TGCGCCAGCAGTGATGGCCTACTAGCGGCCGAGGACTATGAGCAGTTCTTC
CDR3 protein: CASSDGLLAAEDYEQFF
clone size: NA
J gene: TRBJ2-1
D gene: TRBD2
V gene: TRBV10-1

CDR3 DNA: TGTGCCAGCAGTGGGACAGGGGAGAGCCAGCCCCAGCATTTT
CDR3 protein: CASSGTGESQPQHF
clone size: NA
J gene: TRBJ1-5
D gene: TRBD1
V gene: TRBV6-1

CDR3 DNA: TGCGCCAGCAGCCCTCGGCCAGGGATGGAGACCCAGTACTTC
CDR3 protein: CASSPRPGMETQYF
clone size: NA
J gene: TRBJ2-5
D gene: NA
V gene: TRBV5-1

CDR3 DNA: TGTGCCAGCAGCAAATTGGCGGGACAGGGGGTCTATGGCTACACCTTC
CDR3 protein: CASSKLAGQGVYGYTF
clone size: NA
J gene: TRBJ1-2
D gene: NA
V gene: TRBV21-1

CDR3 DNA: TGTGCCAGCAGCTTGTCGGGGTTAGGGACAGATACGCAGTATTTT
CDR3 protein: CASSLSGLGTDTQYF
clone size: NA
J gene: TRBJ2-3
D gene: NA
V gene: TRBV5-4